This T cell receptor beta chain was found in a study of T-cell reconstitution after alpha-beta-depleted transplantation in children. Deletions cut 5 bases from V and 4 bases from J, with 6 bases between. This CDR3 contains 11 residues. The germline V gene encodes CDR1 DFQATT and CDR2 SNEGSKA (reference sequence). This clonotype was recorded at least ten times. For TCRbeta, the library was prepared with unique molecular identifiers. In TCRdb, the PCR reads were re-called with MiXCR into one record per CDR3 protein. Of about 610,000 distinct CDR3 sequences listed, roughly a tenth are singletons. The receptor's source is a human donor who donated a stem cell graft to a child with acute myeloid leukemia. The specimen comprised PBMCs from the stem cell graft donor, sampled from the stem cell graft. The rearrangement links TRBV20-1 to TRBJ2-1; D perhaps matches TRBD2 (5 bases). CDR3 loop: CSAGLYNEQFF. The CDR3, as DNA: TGCAGTGCTGGACTGTACAATGAGCAGTTCTTC.